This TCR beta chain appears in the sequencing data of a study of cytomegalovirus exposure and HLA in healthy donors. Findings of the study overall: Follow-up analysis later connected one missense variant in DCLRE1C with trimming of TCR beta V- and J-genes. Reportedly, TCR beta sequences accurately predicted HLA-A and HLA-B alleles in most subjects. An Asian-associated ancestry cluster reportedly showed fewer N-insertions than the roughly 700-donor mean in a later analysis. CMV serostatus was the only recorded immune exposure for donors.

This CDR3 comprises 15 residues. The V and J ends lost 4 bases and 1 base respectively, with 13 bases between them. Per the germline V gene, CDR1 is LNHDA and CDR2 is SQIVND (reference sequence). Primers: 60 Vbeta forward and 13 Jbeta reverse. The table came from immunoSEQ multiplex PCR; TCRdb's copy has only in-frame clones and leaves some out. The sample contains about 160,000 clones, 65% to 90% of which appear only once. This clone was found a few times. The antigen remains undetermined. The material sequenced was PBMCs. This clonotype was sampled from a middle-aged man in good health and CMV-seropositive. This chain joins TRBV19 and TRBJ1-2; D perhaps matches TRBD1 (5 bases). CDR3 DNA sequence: TGTGCCAGTAGTAAAGCCCCAGGGAATAACTATGGCTACACCTTC. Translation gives CASSKAPGNNYGYTF.